This TCR beta chain was observed in a study of blood T cell repertoires in COVID-19. About the study: The samples span acute and convalescent COVID-19 from the United States, Italy and Spain. T cells, B-cell-depleted T cells, or PBMCs provided the cDNA or gDNA that served as material.

Assay: immunoSEQ multiplex PCR; the TCRdb copy retains only in-frame clones and omits some. The sample includes 150,000 to 190,000 clones, 70% to 90% of them seen just once. The V gene end was trimmed by 10 bases and the J gene end by 8 bases; junction bases not matched to a gene: 16. The CDR3 has 16 amino acids. Per the germline V gene, CDR1 is LNHDA and CDR2 is SQIVND (reference sequence). Patients from Seattle were sampled longitudinally, starting during active infection. This TCR was recovered from a woman aged 55-70 years with COVID-19, enrolled during active disease. The rearrangement uses TRBV19 and TRBJ1-6; 8 bases are a match to TRBD1. Sample: peripheral blood. CDR3 DNA sequence: TGTGCCACCTCAGACAGGGGCGAGTTTTCGTATTCACCCCTCCACTTT. As protein: CATSDRGEFSYSPLHF.